The sequence of this T cell receptor beta chain was determined in a study of blood T cell repertoires in COVID-19. Across the whole study: Acute and convalescent COVID-19 specimens originated in the United States, Italy and Spain.

Measured with immunoSEQ multiplex PCR; TCRdb has only the in-frame clones, and not every one. The table includes about 200,000 clones, around 87% detected once. Seattle researchers signed up patients amid active infection and tracked them longitudinally. CDR1 is SGDLS, CDR2 YYNGEE, per germline. CDR3 length equals 18 residues. Germline trimming cut 0 bases from V and 3 bases from J; bases unmatched to any gene: 10. The sequence derives from a woman aged 45-65 years with COVID-19, enrolled during active disease. Input material: peripheral blood. The chain combines TRBV9 with TRBJ2-3; 10 bases map to TRBD1. CDR3 residues: CASSVETGGHLYTDTQYF. CDR3 sequence (DNA): TGTGCCAGCAGCGTAGAGACAGGGGGCCATCTTTATACAGATACGCAGTATTTT.